A single sample is the source of the 18 T cell receptor beta chains below, sequenced in a study of blood T cell repertoires in COVID-19. Profiling relied on immunoSEQ multiplex PCR, and the TCRdb table lists in-frame clones only, not all of them. The sample comprises approximately 250,000 clones, about 91% of which are singletons, and 0.95% to 1.5% rests with the top ten. Sequencing used PBMCs or T cells enriched from blood (not recorded which). Receptor source: a middle-aged woman with acute COVID-19.

The rearrangement links TRBV27 to TRBJ2-3; D might be TRBD2 (6 bases). Per the germline V gene, CDR1 is MNHEY and CDR2 is SMNVEV (reference sequence). With 3 bases removed from V and 5 bases from J, the gap between germline ends came to 9 bases. This CDR3 has 13 residues. The CDR3 sequence: CASSFSGLDTQYF. CDR3 nucleotide sequence: TGTGCCAGCAGTTTTAGCGGATTAGATACGCAGTATTTT.

V usage is TRBV5-6 and J usage is TRBJ2-1; a weak D match, TRBD2 (6 bases). The V and J ends lost 2 bases and 7 bases respectively, with 13 bases between them. The CDR3 sequence is 14 residues long. In germline, CDR1 is SGHDT, CDR2 YYEEEE. CDR3 amino acids: CASSFPGGSNEQFF. CDR3 in DNA: TGTGCCAGCAGCTTCCCCGGGGGATCGAATGAGCAGTTCTTC.

The chain joins TRBV12-3 or TRBV12-4 to TRBJ1-1; D gene unclear. CDR3 length equals 13 residues. V was cut by 8 bases and J by 0 bases, with 10 bases left in between. CDR3 nucleotides: TGTGCCAGCGGGCGACGGATGAACACTGAAGCTTTCTTT. Translation gives CASGRRMNTEAFF.

CDR3 DNA: TGTGCCAGTAGTCCTTTGAGTCTGAACACTGAAGCTTTCTTT. The encoded protein is CASSPLSLNTEAFF. The chain joins TRBV19 to TRBJ1-1; D gene uncertain. CDR1 is LNHDA and CDR2 is SQIVND in the germline V gene (reference sequence). CDR3 length equals 14 residues. V was pared by 5 bases and J by 0 bases, with 10 bases between.

The rearrangement links TRBV5-8 to TRBJ1-4; TRBD1 agrees at 7 bases. From germline, CDR1 is SGHTS and CDR2 YDEGEE. The J segment lost 10 bases and the V segment lost 3 bases, leaving 3 bases of the junction unmatched. This CDR3 contains 12 residues. The CDR3 DNA reads as TGTGCCAGCAGCTGGGACAGTGGAAAACTGTTTTTT. Residues: CASSWDSGKLFF.

The chain combines TRBV2 with TRBJ2-3; TRBD1 is a possible D gene (6 bases). The V end lost 6 bases, the J end lost 2 bases, and 15 bases lay between the germline ends. CDR1 is SNHLY and CDR2 is FYNNEI in the germline V gene. The CDR3 is 15 residues long. Written as DNA, the CDR3 is TGTGCCAGCAGGGAACAGGGTTATCCCACAGATACGCAGTATTTT. Its translation is CASREQGYPTDTQYF. The variable domain in full, completed from reference TRBV2 and TRBJ2-3, reads EPEVTQTPSHQVTQMGQEVILRCVPISNHLYFYWYRQILGQKVEFLVSFYNNEISEKSEIFDDQFSVERPDGSNFTLKIRSTKLEDSAMYFCASREQGYPTDTQYFGPGTRLTVL.

The CDR3 protein is CASSRQGGNTEAFF. The CDR3 DNA reads TGTGCCAGCAGTCGACAAGGGGGGAACACTGAAGCTTTCTTT. The genes are TRBV6-2 or TRBV6-3 and TRBJ1-1, with D perhaps TRBD1 (6 bases). The CDR3 consists of 14 residues. Germline V gene lookup returns CDR1 MNHEY and CDR2 SVGEGT. V was cut by 5 bases and J by 1 base, with 11 bases left in between.

V is TRBV5-1 and J is TRBJ1-4; TRBD1 aligns across 9 bases. The V gene's germline CDR1 is SGHRS and CDR2 YFSETQ. The CDR3 length is 16 residues. V was pared by 6 bases and J by 0 bases, with 6 bases of the junction left unmatched. CDR3 in amino acids: CASNSGQGATNEKLFF. The CDR3 DNA sequence: TGCGCCAGCAACTCGGGACAGGGAGCAACTAATGAAAAACTGTTTTTT.

This clone was seen once. The CDR3 region is CASSSGTSGREITGELFF. CDR3 coding DNA: TGCGCCAGCAGCAGCGGGACTAGCGGGAGGGAGATCACCGGGGAGCTGTTTTTT. The chain uses TRBV5-1 and TRBJ2-2, with 16 bases matching TRBD2. Germline trimming cut 4 bases from V and 4 bases from J; bases unmatched to any gene: 7. The CDR3 totals 18 residues. CDR1 and CDR2 (germline): SGHRS, YFSETQ.

As regards this clone: In the same sample, other DNA sequences code for this CDR3. V gene TRBV6-5 combines with J gene TRBJ1-3, with TRBD1 identical over 9 bases. The junction had 6 bases not matched to a gene; V was cut back by 6 bases and J by 3 bases. The CDR3 is 15 residues long. CDR1 and CDR2 from the germline V gene are MNHEY and SVGAGI. The CDR3 nucleotides read TGTGCCAGCAGCCTACAGGGGGCAGGTGGAAACACCATATATTTT. This gives the protein CASSLQGAGGNTIYF.

The V and J genes are TRBV2 and TRBJ1-2; tentatively, D is TRBD1 (6 bases). The V and J ends lost 9 bases and 0 bases respectively, with 17 bases between them. Germline CDR1 SNHLY, CDR2 FYNNEI. The CDR3 loop spans 15 amino acids. This CDR3 reads CARPSGTTPNYGYTF. CDR3 DNA: TGTGCCAGACCCTCCGGGACAACCCCTAACTATGGCTACACCTTC.

This clone was seen more than once but under ten times. This sequence joins TRBV10-3 and TRBJ1-2; 7 positions match TRBD1. The junction had 0 bases not matched to a gene; V was cut back by 4 bases and J by 4 bases. The CDR3 length is 12 residues. Germline CDR1 reads ENHRY; CDR2 reads SYGVKD. The CDR3 region has the DNA TGTGCCATCAGTGGGACAGGCTATGGCTACACCTTC. Residues: CAISGTGYGYTF.

This chain joins TRBV22-1 and TRBJ2-3; the table gives TRBD2 as D, unverified against the DNA. TRBV22-1 is given as a pseudogene. The CDR3 sequence is 13 residues long. CDR3 protein: CPGSAPLADTQYF. CDR3 bases: TGTCCTGGGAGCGCACCTCTCGCAGATACGCAGTATTTT.

A remark on this clone: Other DNA sequences in this specimen translate into the identical CDR3. The gene calls are TRBV19 and TRBJ1-1, with TRBD1 matching 8 bases. There are 15 residues in the CDR3. J gave up 3 bases and V 5 bases, and 8 bases lay outside the gene matches. Germline lookup yields CDR1 LNHDA and CDR2 SQIVND (reference sequence). CDR3 residues: CASSSHRGIDTEAFF. The CDR3 nucleotides read TGTGCCAGTAGTTCCCACAGGGGGATAGACACTGAAGCTTTCTTT.

V is TRBV6-1 and J is TRBJ2-1; no definite D call. Deletions cut 1 base from V and 0 bases from J, with 10 bases between. Germline CDR1 and CDR2: MNHNS and SASEGT. CDR3 length: 16 residues. The CDR3 is CASSEDGRSSYNEQFF. CDR3 bases: TGTGCCAGCAGTGAAGATGGCAGGTCCTCCTACAATGAGCAGTTCTTC.

The J gene is TRBJ2-7, the V gene TRBV9, with D unresolved. This CDR3 spans 16 amino acids. Trimming left V 1 base short and J 0 bases short, with 14 bases between. Germline-derived CDR1 and CDR2 are SGDLS and YYNGEE. CDR3 nucleotide sequence: TGTGCCAGCAGCGTATCCGCGGAACCAAGCTCCTACGAGCAGTACTTC. Its translation: CASSVSAEPSSYEQYF.

The chain uses TRBV19 and TRBJ1-5; D unclear. From germline, CDR1 is LNHDA and CDR2 SQIVND (reference sequence). This CDR3 is built from 14 residues. Trimming stripped 2 bases from V and 10 bases from J, with 15 bases between. The CDR3 nucleotides are TGTGCCAGTAGTATATCCCCAGGCCCTCGACCCCAGCATTTT. It translates to CASSISPGPRPQHF.

This clone came up a few times. The V gene is TRBV18, the J gene TRBJ1-1; 9 bases are a match to TRBD1. The CDR3 loop spans 13 amino acids. The V gene end was trimmed by 5 bases and the J gene end by 5 bases; junction bases not matched to a gene: 3. CDR1 and CDR2 (germline): KGHSH, LQKENI. The CDR3 DNA reads as TGTGCCAGCTCAAGGACAGGGGAGACTGAAGCTTTCTTT. It translates to CASSRTGETEAFF.